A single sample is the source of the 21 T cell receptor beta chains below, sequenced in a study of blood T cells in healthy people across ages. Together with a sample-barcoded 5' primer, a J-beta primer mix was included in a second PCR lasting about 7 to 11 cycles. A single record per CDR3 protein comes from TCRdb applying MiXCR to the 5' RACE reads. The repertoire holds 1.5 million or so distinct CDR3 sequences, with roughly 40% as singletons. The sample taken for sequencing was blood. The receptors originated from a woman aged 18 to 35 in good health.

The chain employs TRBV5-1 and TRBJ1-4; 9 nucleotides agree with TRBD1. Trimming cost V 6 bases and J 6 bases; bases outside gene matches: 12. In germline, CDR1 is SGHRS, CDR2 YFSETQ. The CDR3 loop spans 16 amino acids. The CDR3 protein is CASNFPGGTGHEKLFF. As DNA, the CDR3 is TGCGCCAGCAACTTCCCCGGAGGGACAGGGCATGAAAAACTGTTTTTT. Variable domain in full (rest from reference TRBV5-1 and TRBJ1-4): KAGVTQTPRYLIKTRGQQVTLSCSPISGHRSVSWYQQTPGQGLQFLFEYFSETQRNKGNFPGRFSGRQFSNSRSEMNVSTLELGDSALYLCASNFPGGTGHEKLFFGSGTQLSVL.

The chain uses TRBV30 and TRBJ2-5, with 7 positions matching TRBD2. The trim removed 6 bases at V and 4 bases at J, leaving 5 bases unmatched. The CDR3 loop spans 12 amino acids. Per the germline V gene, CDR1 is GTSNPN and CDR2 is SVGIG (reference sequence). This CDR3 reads CACGGGLETQYF. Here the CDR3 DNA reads TGTGCCTGTGGGGGGGGTTTAGAGACCCAGTACTTC.

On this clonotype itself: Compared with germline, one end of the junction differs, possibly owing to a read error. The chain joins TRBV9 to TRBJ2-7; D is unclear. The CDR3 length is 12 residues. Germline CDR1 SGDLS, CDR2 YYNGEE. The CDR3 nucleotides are TGTGCTAGCAGCGCCCACGGTTACGAGCAGTACTTC. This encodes CASSAHGYEQYF.

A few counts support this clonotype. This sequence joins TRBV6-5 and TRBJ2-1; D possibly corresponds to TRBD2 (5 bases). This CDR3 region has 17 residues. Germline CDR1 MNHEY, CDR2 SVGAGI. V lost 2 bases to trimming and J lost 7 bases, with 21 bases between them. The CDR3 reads CASSYGAPGIGGNEQFF. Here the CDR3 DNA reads TGTGCCAGCAGTTACGGTGCGCCCGGCATTGGCGGGAATGAGCAGTTCTTC.

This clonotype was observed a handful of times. Here the CDR3 DNA reads TGTGCCAGCAGAGGACAGGGAAAAGCTAACTATGGCTACACCTTC. Protein product: CASRGQGKANYGYTF. The chain couples TRBV27 to TRBJ1-2; 8 bases match TRBD1. Germline CDR1 is MNHEY and CDR2 is SMNVEV (reference sequence). J lost 0 bases, V lost 6 bases, and 6 bases had no gene match. The CDR3 runs to 15 residues.

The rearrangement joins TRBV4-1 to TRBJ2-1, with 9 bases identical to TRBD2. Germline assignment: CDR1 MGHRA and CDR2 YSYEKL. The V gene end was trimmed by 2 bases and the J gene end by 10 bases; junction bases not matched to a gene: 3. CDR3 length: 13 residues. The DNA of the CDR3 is TGCGCCAGCAGCCAAACCGGACTAGCGGAGCAGTTCTTC. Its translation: CASSQTGLAEQFF.

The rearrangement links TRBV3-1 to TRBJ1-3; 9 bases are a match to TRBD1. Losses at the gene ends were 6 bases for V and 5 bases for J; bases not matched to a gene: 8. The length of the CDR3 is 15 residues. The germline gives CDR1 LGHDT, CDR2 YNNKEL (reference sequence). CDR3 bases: TGTGCCAGCAGTCGAGACAGGGGGAGCCGAAACACCATATATTTT. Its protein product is CASSRDRGSRNTIYF.

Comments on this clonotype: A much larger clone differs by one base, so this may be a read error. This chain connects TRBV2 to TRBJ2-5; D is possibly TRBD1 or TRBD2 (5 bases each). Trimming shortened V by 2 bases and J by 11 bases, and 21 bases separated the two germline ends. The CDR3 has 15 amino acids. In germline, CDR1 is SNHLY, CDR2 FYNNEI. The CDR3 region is CASSEPGTTRSEQYF. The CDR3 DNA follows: TGTGCCAGCAGTGAACCCGGGACCACGCGGAGTGAGCAGTACTTC.

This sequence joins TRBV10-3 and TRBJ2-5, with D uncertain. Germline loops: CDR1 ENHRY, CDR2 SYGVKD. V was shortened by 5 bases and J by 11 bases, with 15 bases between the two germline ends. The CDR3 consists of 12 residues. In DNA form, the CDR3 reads TGTGCCATCAGTCCCTCCGGCAATGAGCAGTACTTC. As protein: CAISPSGNEQYF.

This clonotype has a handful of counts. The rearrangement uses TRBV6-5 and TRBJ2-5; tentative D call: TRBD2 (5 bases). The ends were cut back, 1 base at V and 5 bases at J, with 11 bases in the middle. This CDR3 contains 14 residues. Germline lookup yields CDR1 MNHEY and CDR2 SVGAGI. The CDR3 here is CASSYYGLTETQYF. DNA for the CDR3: TGTGCCAGCAGTTACTACGGACTGACGGAGACCCAGTACTTC.

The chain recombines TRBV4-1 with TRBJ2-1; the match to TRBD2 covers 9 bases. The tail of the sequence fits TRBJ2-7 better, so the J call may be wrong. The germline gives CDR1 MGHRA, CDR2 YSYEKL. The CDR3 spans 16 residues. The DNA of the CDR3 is TGCGCCAGCAGCCAAGATTTTAGCGGGAGCTCCAATGAGCAGTACTTC. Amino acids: CASSQDFSGSSNEQYF.

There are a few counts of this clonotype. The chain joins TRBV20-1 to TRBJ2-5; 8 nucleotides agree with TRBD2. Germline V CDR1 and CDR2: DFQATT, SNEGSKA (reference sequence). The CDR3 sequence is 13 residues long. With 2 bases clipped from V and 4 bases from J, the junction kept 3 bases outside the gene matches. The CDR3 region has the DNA TGCAGTGCTAGATTGGCGGGGGGAGAGACCCAGTACTTC. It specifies CSARLAGGETQYF.

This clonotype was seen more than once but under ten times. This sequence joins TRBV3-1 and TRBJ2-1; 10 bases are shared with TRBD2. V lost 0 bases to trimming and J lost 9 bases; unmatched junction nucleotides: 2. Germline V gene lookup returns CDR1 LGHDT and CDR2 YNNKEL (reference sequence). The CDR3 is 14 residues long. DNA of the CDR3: TGTGCCAGCAGCCAAGATACTAGCGGGGTTGAGCAGTTCTTC. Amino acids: CASSQDTSGVEQFF.

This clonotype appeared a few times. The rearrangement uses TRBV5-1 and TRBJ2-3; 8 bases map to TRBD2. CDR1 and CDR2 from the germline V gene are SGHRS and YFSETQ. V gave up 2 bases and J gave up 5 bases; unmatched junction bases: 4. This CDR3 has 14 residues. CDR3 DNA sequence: TGCGCCAGCAGCTTTAGCGGGGCCGGAGATACGCAGTATTTT. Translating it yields CASSFSGAGDTQYF.

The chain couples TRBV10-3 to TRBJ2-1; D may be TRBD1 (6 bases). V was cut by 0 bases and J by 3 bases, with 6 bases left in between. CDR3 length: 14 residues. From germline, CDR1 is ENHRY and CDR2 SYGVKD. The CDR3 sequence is CAISESGGYNEQFF. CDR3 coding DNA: TGTGCCATCAGTGAGTCAGGGGGCTACAATGAGCAGTTCTTC.

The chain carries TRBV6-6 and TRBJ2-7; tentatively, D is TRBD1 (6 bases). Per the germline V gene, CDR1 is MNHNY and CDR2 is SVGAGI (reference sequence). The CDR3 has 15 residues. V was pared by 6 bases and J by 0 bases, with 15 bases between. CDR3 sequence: CASSSTGESSYEQYF. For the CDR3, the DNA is TGTGCCAGCAGCTCGACAGGCGAGAGCTCCTACGAGCAGTACTTC.

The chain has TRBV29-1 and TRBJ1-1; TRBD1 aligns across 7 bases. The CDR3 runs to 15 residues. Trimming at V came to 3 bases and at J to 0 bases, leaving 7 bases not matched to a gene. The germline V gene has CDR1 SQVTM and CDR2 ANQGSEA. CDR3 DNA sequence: TGCAGCGTTGAGTTACGGGACAGAATGAACACTGAAGCTTTCTTT. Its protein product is CSVELRDRMNTEAFF. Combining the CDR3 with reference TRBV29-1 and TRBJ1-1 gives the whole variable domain SAVISQKPSRDICQRGTSLTIQCQVDSQVTMMFWYRQQPGQSLTLIATANQGSEATYESGFVIDKFPISRPNLTFSTLTVSNMSPEDSSIYLCSVELRDRMNTEAFFGQGTRLTVV.

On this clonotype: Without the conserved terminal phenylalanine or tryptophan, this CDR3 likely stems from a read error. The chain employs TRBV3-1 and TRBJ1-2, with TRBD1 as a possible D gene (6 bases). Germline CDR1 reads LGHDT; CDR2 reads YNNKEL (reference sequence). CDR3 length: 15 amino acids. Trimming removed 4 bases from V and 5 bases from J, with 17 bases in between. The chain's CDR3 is CASSRGGGGPYGYTV. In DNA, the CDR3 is TGTGCCAGCAGCCGAGGCGGGGGGGGGCCGTATGGCTACACCGTC.

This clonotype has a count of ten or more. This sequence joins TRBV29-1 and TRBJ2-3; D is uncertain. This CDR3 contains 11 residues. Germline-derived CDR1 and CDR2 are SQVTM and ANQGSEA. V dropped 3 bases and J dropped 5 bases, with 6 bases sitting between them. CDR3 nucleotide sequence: TGCAGCGTTGAGGGCCGAGATACGCAGTATTTT. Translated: CSVEGRDTQYF.

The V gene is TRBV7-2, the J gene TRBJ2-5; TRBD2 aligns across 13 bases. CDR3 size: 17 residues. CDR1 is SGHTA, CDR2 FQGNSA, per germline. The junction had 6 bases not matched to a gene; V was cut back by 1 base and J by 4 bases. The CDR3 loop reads CASSLVGTSGIGETQYF. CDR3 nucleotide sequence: TGTGCCAGCAGCTTAGTTGGGACTAGCGGGATTGGAGAGACCCAGTACTTC.

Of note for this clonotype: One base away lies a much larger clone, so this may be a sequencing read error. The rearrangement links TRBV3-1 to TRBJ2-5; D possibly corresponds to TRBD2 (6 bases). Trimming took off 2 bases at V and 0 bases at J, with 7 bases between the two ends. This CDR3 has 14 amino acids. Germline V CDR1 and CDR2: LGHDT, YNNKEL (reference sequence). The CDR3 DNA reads TGTGCCAGCAGCCAAACGGGGGACCAAGAGACCCAGTACTTC. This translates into CASSQTGDQETQYF.